Presented here are 29 T cell receptor beta chains from one specimen sequenced in a study of response to subunit inactivated influenza vaccine (dated by TCRdb to the late 2010s). To prepare the library, RT-PCR was applied. The sample was run on an Illumina HiSeq 2500. Through fastp at Q25 and MiXCR, TCRdb rebuilt clones from the public reads, retaining in-frame beta chains. Every CDR3 protein is listed once, alongside the most common genes and DNA of its rows. This sample has over 750,000 distinct CDR3 sequences in its table, and 21% of those were observed once. The ten largest clones take up about 10% of the sample. The specimen was PBMCs from blood, collected around 5 days after vaccination. All receptors come from a man aged 45-65 years who received an inactivated influenza vaccine. Donor details come from another sample of the same person, matched by shared clones.

Comment on this clonotype: One end of the junction does not line up with germline, which may come from a read error. The chain uses TRBV29-1 and TRBJ1-1; D is unclear. The CDR3 runs to 13 residues. From germline, CDR1 is SQVTM and CDR2 ANQGSEA. DNA of the CDR3: TGCAGCGCTGAATTGGGTCTGAACACTGAAGCTTTCTTT. It yields the protein CSAELGLNTEAFF.

V and J are TRBV4-1 and TRBJ2-3; D gene ambiguous. Germline CDR1 is MGHRA and CDR2 is YSYEKL. This CDR3 is built from 15 residues. V was cut by 0 bases and J by 2 bases, with 9 bases left in between. The DNA of the CDR3 is TGCGCCAGCAGCCAAGAAGGGCGGAACACAGATACGCAGTATTTT. It yields the protein CASSQEGRNTDTQYF.

In nucleotides, the CDR3 is TGCAGCGGGGCTAGCGGGAGTTCTAGCACAGATACGCAGTATTTT. Residues: CSGASGSSSTDTQYF. The V and J genes are TRBV29-1 and TRBJ2-3; TRBD2 aligns across 10 bases. From germline, CDR1 is SQVTM and CDR2 ANQGSEA. V was clipped by 7 bases and J by 0 bases; unmatched bases: 7. CDR3 length equals 15 residues.

This clonotype was counted only a few times. The chain has TRBV10-2 and TRBJ2-5, with TRBD1 identical over 9 bases. J gave up 4 bases and V 9 bases, and 18 bases lay outside the gene matches. The CDR3 is 17 residues long. Per germline, CDR1 WSHSY and CDR2 SAAADI. CDR3: CASLPTGGWGSGETQYF. Here the CDR3 DNA reads TGCGCCAGTCTCCCGACAGGGGGTTGGGGCAGTGGAGAGACCCAGTACTTC.

The sample holds a few counts of this clonotype. The V gene is TRBV6-1, the J gene TRBJ2-1; D is ambiguous. CDR3 length equals 16 residues. CDR1 and CDR2 from the germline V gene are MNHNS and SASEGT. The V gene lost 6 bases and the J gene lost 0 bases, with 15 bases spanning the gap. The CDR3 DNA follows: TGTGCCAGCAGGCCCCGCGGAGTGAACTCCTACAATGAGCAGTTCTTC. Its protein is CASRPRGVNSYNEQFF.

The genes are TRBV28 and TRBJ2-5, with 13 bases matching TRBD2. With V trimmed by 6 bases and J by 7 bases, 5 bases remained unmatched. Germline lookup yields CDR1 MDHEN and CDR2 SYDVKM. The CDR3 contains 14 residues. The CDR3, as DNA: TGTGCCAGCAGAACCGGGACTAGCGGGATGACCCAGTACTTC. It translates to CASRTGTSGMTQYF.

The chain recombines TRBV7-2 with TRBJ2-1, with TRBD2 matching 9 bases. This CDR3 spans 17 amino acids. After removal of 6 bases from V and 0 bases from J, the junction contained 9 bases not matched to a gene. CDR1 is SGHTA, CDR2 FQGNSA, per germline. CDR3 sequence: CASRTLAGQSSYNEQFF. The DNA of the CDR3 is TGTGCCAGCAGAACGCTAGCGGGGCAAAGCTCCTACAATGAGCAGTTCTTC.

The V call is TRBV7-2, the J call TRBJ2-3; the match to TRBD2 covers 8 bases. CDR1 is SGHTA, CDR2 FQGNSA, per germline. V lost 5 bases, J lost 0 bases, and 7 bases stayed unmatched. The CDR3 consists of 16 residues. CDR3: CASSEGTSGSTDTQYF. CDR3 DNA: TGTGCCAGCAGCGAAGGAACTAGCGGAAGCACAGATACGCAGTATTTT.

The table lists this clonotype with a few counts. The genes are TRBV9 and TRBJ2-7; 8 nucleotides agree with TRBD1. The CDR3 contains 15 residues. J lost 5 bases, V lost 0 bases, and 7 bases had no gene match. Germline V gene data show CDR1 as SGDLS and CDR2 as YYNGEE. The CDR3 region is CASSVGRTGWHEQYF. The DNA of the CDR3 is TGTGCCAGCAGCGTAGGAAGGACAGGGTGGCACGAGCAGTACTTC.

The J gene is TRBJ2-5, the V gene TRBV7-2; possible D gene TRBD2, 7 bases. Trimming stripped 4 bases from V and 6 bases from J, with 15 bases between. This CDR3 is built from 14 residues. Germline V gene data show CDR1 as SGHTA and CDR2 as FQGNSA. The CDR3 coding sequence is TGTGCCAGCAGCTCCCGAGGGGGGGTGCAGACCCAGTACTTC. As protein: CASSSRGGVQTQYF.

The CDR3 DNA sequence: TGTGCCAGTTCCCGGGACAGGGCAGGCTCTGGGGCCAACGTCCTGACTTTC. It codes for CASSRDRAGSGANVLTF. The J gene is TRBJ2-6, the V gene TRBV18; 9 nucleotides line up with TRBD1. The ends lost 9 bases at V and 0 bases at J; junction bases unmatched: 9. Germline V gene sequence: CDR1 KGHSH, CDR2 LQKENI. The CDR3 covers 17 residues.

This clonotype appeared a few times. The gene calls are TRBV4-2 and TRBJ2-5, with D perhaps given as TRBD1 or TRBD2 (5 bases each). Germline values: CDR1 LGHNA, CDR2 YNFKEQ. Trimming removed 1 base at V and 2 bases at J, with 11 bases between. The CDR3 extends over 15 amino acids. The CDR3 nucleotides read TGTGCCAGCAGCCAAGTGGGACCAAGGCAAGAGACCCAGTACTTC. Protein: CASSQVGPRQETQYF.

This clonotype came up a few times. The chain carries TRBV5-1 and TRBJ2-1; 7 positions agree with TRBD2. CDR1 and CDR2 (germline): SGHRS, YFSETQ. J was trimmed by 7 bases and V by 0 bases; bases with no gene match: 7. The CDR3 totals 15 residues. This CDR3 is CASSLGIPGGNEQFF. The CDR3 region has the DNA TGCGCCAGCAGCTTGGGTATCCCGGGGGGAAATGAGCAGTTCTTC.

V and J are TRBV20-1 and TRBJ2-7; D call uncertain. The germline V gene has CDR1 DFQATT and CDR2 SNEGSKA (reference sequence). V was shortened by 4 bases and J by 7 bases, with 14 bases between the two germline ends. The CDR3 consists of 12 residues. The CDR3 DNA follows: TGCAGTGCTATACGCAACCCCGTTGAGCAGTACTTC. This translates into CSAIRNPVEQYF.

The chain joins TRBV10-3 to TRBJ1-2; D not resolved. Deletions cut 6 bases from V and 4 bases from J, with 6 bases between. The germline gives CDR1 ENHRY, CDR2 SYGVKD. The CDR3 runs to 11 residues. The CDR3 here is CAISSAYGYTF. The CDR3 nucleotides are TGTGCCATCAGCAGCGCCTATGGCTACACCTTC.

The chain is built from TRBV10-3 and TRBJ2-7; D uncertain. Germline V gives CDR1 ENHRY, CDR2 SYGVKD. The CDR3 totals 12 residues. V gave up 1 base and J gave up 4 bases, with 5 bases separating them. CDR3 sequence reads: CAISEFGYEQYF. The CDR3 DNA reads as TGTGCCATCAGTGAGTTTGGGTACGAGCAGTACTTC.

This sequence joins TRBV2 and TRBJ2-7, with 11 nucleotides matching TRBD1. CDR1 and CDR2 (germline): SNHLY, FYNNEI. J was trimmed by 3 bases and V by 6 bases; bases with no gene match: 16. CDR3 length: 18 amino acids. The CDR3 DNA reads as TGTGCCAGCAGGGACAGGGGGCGCGGCGAGTCGATTTACTACGAGCAGTACTTC. Translated: CASRDRGRGESIYYEQYF.

This chain connects TRBV28 to TRBJ2-7; tentative D call: TRBD2 (6 bases). Trimming removed 6 bases at V and 5 bases at J, with 17 bases between. This CDR3 spans 14 amino acids. Germline CDR1 MDHEN, CDR2 SYDVKM. CDR3 sequence: CASSPVGGAHEQYF. The DNA of the CDR3 is TGTGCCAGCAGCCCAGTGGGGGGTGCCCACGAGCAGTACTTC.

This clonotype has just a few counts. V and J are TRBV4-2 and TRBJ1-2; perhaps TRBD1 as D (6 bases). With 1 base removed from V and 6 bases from J, the gap between germline ends came to 15 bases. Germline V gene sequence: CDR1 LGHNA, CDR2 YNFKEQ. The CDR3 spans 15 residues. DNA of the CDR3: TGTGCCAGCAGCCAAGCGGGCGGGACAACGAATGGCTACACCTTC. It codes for CASSQAGGTTNGYTF.

This clonotype was found a few times. J is TRBJ1-5 and V is TRBV7-9, with a weak D call TRBD1 (6 bases). The CDR3 has 14 residues. Germline loops: CDR1 SEHNR, CDR2 FQNEAQ (reference sequence). Trimming took 4 bases from V and 1 from J, leaving 8 bases between them. CDR3 in amino acids: CASSSGTSNQPQHF. CDR3 DNA: TGTGCCAGCAGCTCCGGGACAAGCAATCAGCCCCAGCATTTT.

This clonotype was picked up a small number of times. The chain is built from TRBV10-3 and TRBJ2-5; 7 bases line up with TRBD2. The CDR3 runs 14 residues. V lost 5 bases to trimming and J lost 3 bases; unmatched junction nucleotides: 6. CDR1 is ENHRY, CDR2 SYGVKD, per germline. CDR3 nucleotide sequence: TGTGCCATCAGTCGAAGCGGGACTGAAGAGACCCAGTACTTC. Protein sequence: CAISRSGTEETQYF.

This clonotype came up a few times. The chain combines TRBV6-5 with TRBJ2-3, with 8 nucleotides matching TRBD2. The V segment lost 2 bases and the J segment 1 base; nucleotides outside the gene matches: 5. Germline V gene sequence: CDR1 MNHEY, CDR2 SVGAGI. This CDR3 has 16 residues. CDR3 in DNA: TGTGCCAGCAGTTACCTTCTAGCGGGCGGCACAGATACGCAGTATTTT. It encodes CASSYLLAGGTDTQYF.

This clonotype has a count of ten or more. The chain carries TRBV3-1 and TRBJ1-1; D is perhaps TRBD1 (5 bases). Per germline, CDR1 LGHDT and CDR2 YNNKEL (reference sequence). The ends were cut back, 4 bases at V and 5 bases at J, with 8 bases in the middle. The length of the CDR3 is 12 residues. CDR3 nucleotide sequence: TGTGCCAGCAGCCCCGGACAAACTGAAGCTTTCTTT. This encodes CASSPGQTEAFF.

As for this clonotype: A far larger clone is just one base off, so this is likely a read error. The J gene is TRBJ2-7, the V gene TRBV16, with a weak D call TRBD1 (6 bases). The V gene lost 2 bases and the J gene lost 2 bases, with 7 bases spanning the gap. The CDR3 loop spans 13 amino acids. Germline CDR1 KGHSY, CDR2 FQNENV. CDR3 sequence: CASSQNRAYEQYF. The CDR3 region has the DNA TGTGCCAGCAGCCAAAACAGGGCCTACGAGCAGTACTTC.

The chain couples TRBV6-1 to TRBJ2-7; weak D call: TRBD2 (6 bases). The V end was cut by 2 bases, the J end by 7 bases, with 12 bases between. CDR1 and CDR2 (germline): MNHNS, SASEGT. CDR3 length: 13 amino acids. CDR3 in amino acids: CASSEFLAGEQYF. The CDR3 nucleotides are TGTGCCAGCAGTGAATTTCTGGCGGGGGAGCAGTACTTC.

Points on this clonotype: Sequence at one end of the junction differs from germline and may be a read error. V and J are TRBV7-7 and TRBJ2-2, with 7 nucleotides matching TRBD1. The CDR3 totals 15 residues. From germline, CDR1 is SSHAT and CDR2 FNYEAQ (reference sequence). The CDR3 region is CASRRGGRNTGELFF. CDR3 nucleotides: TGTGCTAGCAGGAGAGGGGGCAGGAACACCGGGGAGCTGTTTTTT.

This clonotype turned up a few times. This chain uses TRBV12-3 or TRBV12-4 with TRBJ1-3, with D possibly matching TRBD1 (5 bases). The CDR3 is 14 amino acids. V was cut by 5 bases and J by 0 bases, with 8 bases left in between. The CDR3 nucleotides are TGTGCCAGCAGTACGGACATCTCTGGAAACACCATATATTTT. It specifies CASSTDISGNTIYF.

The chain joins TRBV15 to TRBJ1-2, with a weak D call TRBD1 (5 bases). There are 13 residues in the CDR3. Germline V gene lookup returns CDR1 LNHNV and CDR2 YYDKDF (reference sequence). The V end was cut by 5 bases, the J end by 3 bases, with 10 bases between. CDR3 loop: CATSRGGDYGYTF. In nucleotides, the CDR3 is TGTGCCACCAGCCGCGGGGGGGACTATGGCTACACCTTC.

The chain joins TRBV27 to TRBJ2-5; D uncertain. The V gene's germline CDR1 is MNHEY and CDR2 SMNVEV (reference sequence). V gave up 6 bases and J gave up 2 bases, with 16 bases separating them. CDR3 length equals 15 residues. The CDR3: CASSSYSIGQETQYF. The CDR3 DNA reads as TGTGCCAGCAGCTCATATAGCATCGGACAAGAGACCCAGTACTTC.